One sample yielded the 10 T cell receptor beta chains listed below, sequenced in a study of early T cells in non-severe SARS-CoV-2 infection. TCRdb re-called the 5' RACE reads through MiXCR, storing one row per CDR3 protein. The table shows under 60,000 distinct CDR3 sequences, with roughly 8.2% occurring only once. Sequences were obtained from whole blood. Receptor source: an adult who was a healthcare worker with PCR-confirmed SARS-CoV-2 infection or an uninfected control (not recorded which).

In this sample, this clonotype turned up many times. V usage is TRBV12-5 and J usage is TRBJ2-2, with 7 bases fitting TRBD1. Germline values: CDR1 LGHNT, CDR2 FRNRAP. CDR3 size: 12 residues. With V trimmed by 10 bases and J by 7 bases, 6 bases remained unmatched. The CDR3 nucleotides read TGTGCTACTGGGACAGATGTCGGGGAGCTGTTTTTT. Translation: CATGTDVGELFF.

The chain employs TRBV7-8 and TRBJ2-5, with a weak D call TRBD2 (5 bases). CDR3 length: 17 residues. Trimming pared 0 bases from V and 4 bases from J, leaving 18 bases between. The V gene's germline CDR1 is SGHVS and CDR2 FQNEAQ. The CDR3 protein is CASSLARLPRKGETQYF. The CDR3, as DNA: TGTGCCAGCAGCTTAGCGCGACTACCACGGAAAGGAGAGACCCAGTACTTC.

The CDR3 DNA is TGCGCCAGCAGCCCGTTAGCGAACACCGGGGAGCTGTTTTTT. Encoded protein: CASSPLANTGELFF. V is TRBV4-1 and J is TRBJ2-2, with D hard to call. The CDR3 has 14 residues. Trimming pared 4 bases from V and 0 bases from J, leaving 6 bases between. Per germline, CDR1 MGHRA and CDR2 YSYEKL.

This clonotype was recorded at least ten times. The chain recombines TRBV6-6 with TRBJ2-1, with 8 bases that match TRBD2. The length of the CDR3 is 15 residues. V was pared by 2 bases and J by 0 bases, with 0 bases of the junction left unmatched. The germline V gene encodes CDR1 MNHNY and CDR2 SVGAGI (reference sequence). CDR3 DNA sequence: TGTGCCAGCAGTTACGGGACTAGCTCCTACAATGAGCAGTTCTTC. Its protein is CASSYGTSSYNEQFF.

This clonotype was recorded many times. The V and J genes are TRBV28 and TRBJ1-1; D call uncertain. CDR1 is MDHEN, CDR2 SYDVKM, per germline. V was shortened by 4 bases and J by 1 base, with 13 bases between the two germline ends. CDR3 length: 15 amino acids. In DNA, the CDR3 is TGTGCCAGCAGTTCGCCCCTAGGGAAGAACACTGAAGCTTTCTTT. Translation gives CASSSPLGKNTEAFF.

This clonotype was recorded many times. The rearrangement uses TRBV14 and TRBJ2-7; D not certain. The germline V and J ends were trimmed by 0 bases and 2 bases, with 11 bases remaining between them. Germline V gene data show CDR1 as SGHDN and CDR2 as FVKESK. This CDR3 spans 15 amino acids. The CDR3 is CASSQEINSPYEQYF. As DNA, the CDR3 is TGTGCCAGCAGCCAAGAGATCAACAGTCCCTACGAGCAGTACTTC.

The chain is built from TRBV18 and TRBJ1-2; unclear D gene. This CDR3 region has 13 residues. The germline V gene has CDR1 KGHSH and CDR2 LQKENI. V was cut by 5 bases and J by 3 bases, with 10 bases left in between. The CDR3 sequence is CASSETPDYGYTF. The CDR3 DNA reads TGTGCCAGCTCAGAGACTCCTGACTATGGCTACACCTTC.

There are many counts of this clonotype. This chain links TRBV20-1 with TRBJ2-3, with a tentative D call TRBD1 (5 bases). V dropped 0 bases and J dropped 2 bases, with 24 bases sitting between them. There are 19 residues in the CDR3. CDR1 and CDR2 (germline): DFQATT, SNEGSKA (reference sequence). CDR3 protein: CSARDTFMMQGHNTDTQYF. In nucleotides, the CDR3 is TGCAGTGCTAGAGATACATTCATGATGCAGGGCCACAACACAGATACGCAGTATTTT.

This clonotype is labeled medium-sized. The chain uses TRBV15 and TRBJ1-4; no firm D call. Germline CDR1 LNHNV, CDR2 YYDKDF (reference sequence). This CDR3 contains 14 residues. Trimming removed 3 bases from V and 4 bases from J, with 9 bases in between. CDR3 amino acids: CATSSPPNNEKLFF. CDR3 nucleotides: TGTGCCACCAGCAGCCCCCCGAATAATGAAAAACTGTTTTTT.

This clonotype appeared once. The CDR3 DNA reads TGTGCCAGCAGTTTAGCCGGGAGAGGGGCGGACGAGCAGTACTTC. Its translation is CASSLAGRGADEQYF. The genes are TRBV28 and TRBJ2-7; D might be TRBD2 (6 bases). CDR1 and CDR2 (germline): MDHEN, SYDVKM. V lost 2 bases and J lost 5, with 16 bases in between. The CDR3 totals 15 residues. Together with reference TRBV28 and TRBJ2-7, the CDR3 gives the full variable domain: DVKVTQSSRYLVKRTGEKVFLECVQDMDHENMFWYRQDPGLGLRLIYFSYDVKMKEKGDIPEGYSVSREKKERFSLILESASTNQTSMYLCASSLAGRGADEQYFGPGTRLTVT.